This T cell receptor beta chain was obtained from a study of T-cell reconstitution after alpha-beta-depleted transplantation in children. Worth noting for this clonotype: The antigen remains unidentified.

Study findings and constraints: Reported findings indicate that, about two months after transplant, alpha-beta T cells came from several hundred expanded clones, which were derived from non-depleted graft cells. Some patients' high day-60 TCRbeta diversity was attributed to recipient cells surviving conditioning.

The TCRbeta library was prepared with unique molecular identifiers. TCRdb reprocessed the PCR reads via MiXCR and lists one record per CDR3 protein. There are about 1,000,000 distinct CDR3 sequences in the sample; less than 30% occur only once, and around 30% lies in the top ten. Germline V lookup: CDR1 DFQATT, CDR2 SNEGSKA (reference sequence). Unmatched junction bases numbered 8, after V lost 1 base and J lost 8 bases. The CDR3 runs to 15 residues. This sequence originates from a boy under two years old who had a stem cell transplant for SCID, so the T cells may come from the graft donor. The material sequenced was PBMCs, mostly from graft donor cells, taken 360 days after TCRalphabeta/CD19-depleted stem cell transplant. The V and J genes are TRBV20-1 and TRBJ2-1, with 10 positions matching TRBD1. The CDR3 region is CSARAGQGPWDEQFF. CDR3 nucleotides: TGCAGTGCTAGAGCGGGACAGGGGCCGTGGGATGAGCAGTTCTTC.